These 26 T cell receptor beta chains share one sample of origin, sequenced in a study of T cell clusters in autoimmune cytopenias. Each sample's input was 200 to 300 ng genomic DNA, some 38,000 genome equivalents. One tube held mixed TRB-A and TRB-B primer pools for touch-down PCR. Following a re-call of the multiplex PCR reads, TCRdb has one entry per CDR3 protein and lacks DNA. Reported are thousands of distinct CDR3 sequences; the ten largest clones contain around a quarter. Sequenced sample: peripheral blood. The receptors originated from a human donor with an autoimmune cytopenia or autoimmune hepatitis (not recorded which).

This clonotype shows up as medium-sized (0.01 to 0.1%) by frequency. The chain couples TRBV7-9 to TRBJ2-7. The CDR3 is 13 amino acids. Per germline, CDR1 SEHNR and CDR2 FQNEAQ (reference sequence). The CDR3 region is CASSLALDDEQYF.

The rearrangement joins TRBV5-1 to TRBJ1-1; TCRdb outputs TRBD1, but without DNA this stays unchecked. This CDR3 region has 14 residues. The germline V gene has CDR1 SGHRS and CDR2 YFSETQ. The chain's CDR3 is CASGSDRSNTEAFF.

The chain combines TRBV6-5 with TRBJ2-3; no DNA is available, so the TRBD2 call from TCRdb remains unchecked. The CDR3 contains 15 residues. Germline lookup yields CDR1 MNHEY and CDR2 SVGAGI. The CDR3 protein is CASSYGLAGGDTQYF.

The V gene is TRBV5-1, the J gene TRBJ1-1; no DNA is available, so the TRBD1 call from TCRdb remains unchecked. The CDR3 spans 15 residues. Germline CDR1 SGHRS, CDR2 YFSETQ. CDR3 loop: CASSFQGGLGTEAFF.

By frequency, this clonotype is medium-sized. The chain is built from TRBV30 and TRBJ2-7; as DNA is missing, the TRBD1 call by TCRdb cannot be tested. The CDR3 covers 14 residues. Per the germline V gene, CDR1 is GTSNPN and CDR2 is SVGIG (reference sequence). CDR3 residues: CAWSARGFSYEQYF.

J is TRBJ1-1 and V is TRBV5-1; no DNA is available, so the TRBD1 call from TCRdb remains unchecked. This CDR3 has 15 residues. CDR1 and CDR2 (germline): SGHRS, YFSETQ. CDR3 residues: CASSLPGQGGTEAFF. The variable domain in full, completed from reference TRBV5-1 and TRBJ1-1, reads KAGVTQTPRYLIKTRGQQVTLSCSPISGHRSVSWYQQTPGQGLQFLFEYFSETQRNKGNFPGRFSGRQFSNSRSEMNVSTLELGDSALYLCASSLPGQGGTEAFFGQGTRLTVV.

The genes are TRBV10-2 and TRBJ2-3; TCRdb selects TRBD2, and the lack of DNA leaves this call unchecked. The CDR3 runs to 17 residues. Germline V CDR1 and CDR2: WSHSY, SAAADI. The CDR3 spells CASSRETSGGSADTQYF.

The chain uses TRBV5-4 and TRBJ2-5; the D call from TCRdb, TRBD1, cannot be confirmed without DNA. The V gene's germline CDR1 is SGHNT and CDR2 YYREEE (reference sequence). The CDR3 covers 15 residues. The CDR3 loop is CASSLGGQSQETQYF.

This chain joins TRBV20-1 and TRBJ2-1; the TRBD2 assignment by TCRdb is unverifiable without DNA. This CDR3 is built from 16 residues. Germline V gene data show CDR1 as DFQATT and CDR2 as SNEGSKA (reference sequence). Here the CDR3 reads CSAISGLAGDGDEQFF.

Considering frequency, this clonotype is medium-sized. V usage is TRBV20-1 and J usage is TRBJ1-2. This CDR3 has 13 residues. CDR1 and CDR2 (germline): DFQATT, SNEGSKA (reference sequence). The chain's CDR3 is CSVRNLGFEGYTF.

V gene TRBV5-1 combines with J gene TRBJ2-7. The V gene's germline CDR1 is SGHRS and CDR2 YFSETQ. This CDR3 spans 13 amino acids. The CDR3 loop reads CASAKTSSYEQYF.

This chain uses TRBV19 with TRBJ1-6. CDR1 is LNHDA and CDR2 is SQIVND in the germline V gene (reference sequence). The CDR3 sequence is 15 residues long. The CDR3 reads CASNWGGSYNSPLHF.

This clonotype is classed as medium-sized by frequency. This chain connects TRBV7-6 to TRBJ1-2; without DNA, the TCRdb call of TRBD1 cannot be checked. Germline V gives CDR1 SGHVS, CDR2 FNYEAQ. This CDR3 has 16 residues. The CDR3 loop is CASSSRGVGGTYGYTF.

The gene calls are TRBV7-2 and TRBJ2-2; the TCRdb D gene call, TRBD1, has no DNA to confirm it. The germline V gene encodes CDR1 SGHTA and CDR2 FQGNSA. This CDR3 is 16 amino acids long. CDR3 sequence: CASSSLNPGGPGELFF.

The chain links TRBV24-1 to TRBJ2-1; TCRdb reports TRBD2, a call that lacks DNA to check it against. Germline lookup yields CDR1 KGHDR and CDR2 SFDVKD. This CDR3 is 15 amino acids long. CDR3 in amino acids: CATSDALAGVYEQFF.

The CDR3 sequence is CASSQDQVLDSPLHF. The chain joins TRBV4-2 to TRBJ1-6. Per the germline V gene, CDR1 is LGHNA and CDR2 is YNFKEQ. The CDR3 extends over 15 amino acids.

According to its frequency, this clonotype is medium-sized. V and J are TRBV6-6 and TRBJ2-7. CDR3 length: 11 amino acids. Germline lookup yields CDR1 MNHNY and CDR2 SVGAGI (reference sequence). The CDR3 here is CASSLFYEQYF.

By frequency, this clonotype registers medium-sized. This chain links TRBV6-1 with TRBJ1-2. The CDR3 is made up of 14 amino acids. Looked up from germline, CDR1 is MNHNS and CDR2 is SASEGT. CDR3 protein: CASGGGIINYGYTF.

This clonotype is called medium-sized based on its frequency. The chain links TRBV6-5 to TRBJ1-2; lacking DNA, the TRBD1 call made by TCRdb goes unchecked. Germline assignment: CDR1 MNHEY and CDR2 SVGAGI. The length of the CDR3 is 17 residues. The CDR3 region is CASSYSKRGPINYGYTF.

Frequency places this clonotype as medium-sized (0.01 to 0.1%). The chain's CDR3 is CSVVGGPWNNEQFF. This sequence joins TRBV29-1 and TRBJ2-1; the TCRdb D gene call, TRBD2, has no DNA to confirm it. CDR3 size: 14 residues. The germline gives CDR1 SQVTM, CDR2 ANQGSEA.

This sequence joins TRBV12-3 or TRBV12-4 and TRBJ2-1. This CDR3 has 14 amino acids. CDR3 loop: CASSKTSAHNEQFF.

Frequency places this clonotype as medium-sized. This chain uses TRBV15 with TRBJ1-4; TCRdb designates TRBD1, a call that cannot be tested without DNA. The CDR3 extends over 15 amino acids. Germline V lookup: CDR1 LNHNV, CDR2 YYDKDF (reference sequence). CDR3 loop: CATSRVETGGEKLFF.

Here the CDR3 reads CASSGGGGSSYEQYF. The rearrangement links TRBV5-4 to TRBJ2-7; TCRdb selects TRBD1, and the lack of DNA leaves this call unchecked. The length of the CDR3 is 15 residues. CDR1 and CDR2 (germline): SGHNT, YYREEE (reference sequence). The whole variable domain, remainder taken from reference TRBV5-4 and TRBJ2-7, is ETGVTQSPTHLIKTRGQQVTLRCSSQSGHNTVSWYQQALGQGPQFIFQYYREEENGRGNFPPRFSGLQFPNYSSELNVNALELDDSALYLCASSGGGGSSYEQYFGPGTRLTVT.

This sequence joins TRBV4-1 and TRBJ2-3; lacking DNA, the TRBD1 call made by TCRdb goes unchecked. The CDR3 has 18 residues. CDR1 is MGHRA, CDR2 YSYEKL, per germline. The CDR3 loop reads CASSQAPGTGGRSDTQYF.

This clonotype is identified as medium-sized from frequency. The V and J genes are TRBV6-5 and TRBJ1-1; TCRdb reports TRBD1, a call that lacks DNA to check it against. This CDR3 is built from 13 residues. CDR1 and CDR2 from the germline V gene are MNHEY and SVGAGI. This CDR3 reads CASIRQGGTEAFF.

The chain has TRBV6-2 or TRBV6-3 and TRBJ1-1; absent DNA, TCRdb's TRBD1 call cannot be checked. The CDR3 has 18 residues. Germline values: CDR1 MNHEY, CDR2 SVGEGT. CDR3 amino acids: CASSYVAGQGAMNTEAFF.